Below, one TCR beta chain is given with its context. Its cognate antigen is unknown. This CDR3 spans 15 amino acids. Losses at the gene ends were 4 bases for V and 5 bases for J; bases not matched to a gene: 8. Per germline, CDR1 SGHTA and CDR2 FQGTGA. This specimen belongs to a study of T-cell reconstitution after alpha-beta-depleted transplantation in children. Findings and caveats of the study: Surviving recipient cells, namely T cells and thymic progenitors, were the source of high day-60 TCRbeta diversity in some patients. Newly produced T cells mostly accounted for T-cell counts and diversity one year post-transplant. About two months after transplant, alpha-beta T cells reportedly came from several hundred expanded graft clones.

Unique molecular identifiers were used in preparing the TCRbeta library. TCRdb reprocessed the PCR reads via MiXCR and lists one record per CDR3 protein. The repertoire has about 640,000 distinct CDR3 sequences, 10% to 15% of them found once; the top ten carry 2.2%. The TCR sequence derives from a male patient younger than 18 who had a stem cell transplant for acute myeloid leukemia, so the T cells may come from the graft donor. The gene calls are TRBV7-3 and TRBJ1-1; TRBD1 aligns across 9 bases. The sample consisted of PBMCs, mostly from graft donor cells, taken 360 days after TCRalphabeta/CD19-depleted stem cell transplant. DNA of the CDR3: TGTGCCAGCAGCTCGGAAGGACAGGGGTTAACTGAAGCTTTCTTT. Its translation: CASSSEGQGLTEAFF.